This T cell receptor (beta chain) was profiled in a study of cytomegalovirus exposure and HLA in healthy donors. Comment on this clone: Its antigen is unidentified.

Study-level points and caveats: In vitro checks showed that a few CMV-associated chains really do target CMV antigens. Previously analyzed data showed that most TCR beta V segments were productive at a frequency of about 90% or about 30%. Reports described diagnosis of cytomegalovirus status by the classifier as highly specific and sensitive. The only immune exposure information that was available was CMV serostatus.

This CDR3 spans 16 amino acids. Germline lookup yields CDR1 SGHTA and CDR2 FQGTGA. V lost 5 bases and J lost 0, with 14 bases in between. PCR primers comprised 60 Vbeta and 13 Jbeta primers. Libraries were prepared by immunoSEQ multiplex PCR; TCRdb keeps only in-frame clonotypes and omits some of them. The table lists 150,000 to 200,000 clones, approximately 75% of them singletons, with approximately 1.6% in the top ten. This clonotype was sampled from a girl aged 10-17 years in good health and CMV-seronegative. The J gene is TRBJ2-1, the V gene TRBV7-3, with unresolved D. The sample taken for sequencing was PBMCs. The CDR3 DNA is TGTGCCAGCAGCCCCACGGCGGCGGCCTCCTACAATGAGCAGTTCTTC. Translating gives CASSPTAAASYNEQFF. The entire variable domain, with the rest obtained from reference TRBV7-3 and TRBJ2-1, is as follows: GAGVSQTPSNKVTEKGKYVELRCDPISGHTALYWYRQSLGQGPEFLIYFQGTGAADDSGLPNDRFFAVRPEGSVSTLKIQRTERGDSAVYLCASSPTAAASYNEQFFGPGTRLTVL.